These 29 T cell receptor beta chains were all obtained from the same sample, sequenced in a study of T cell responses to AZD1222 COVID-19 vaccine. This table comes from immunoSEQ multiplex PCR, and its TCRdb copy is limited to in-frame clones, with some not included. The sample yields about 92,000 clones, roughly 90% seen once. The source material was peripheral blood, sampled on day 0 of AZD1222 vaccination. These receptors were collected from an adult in good health.

CDR3 in amino acids: CASSADRGGSNYGYTF. CDR3 in DNA: TGTGCCAGCAGCGCTGACAGGGGGGGCTCTAACTATGGCTACACCTTC. The chain recombines TRBV5-4 with TRBJ1-2; 9 bases fit TRBD1. V dropped 4 bases and J dropped 0; count of bases not matched to a gene: 7. Germline V CDR1 and CDR2: SGHNT, YYREEE (reference sequence). The CDR3 runs to 16 residues.

The CDR3 region is CASSPGAGGMETQYF. CDR3 sequence (DNA): TGTGCCAGCAGCCCCGGAGCGGGAGGAATGGAGACCCAGTACTTC. The chain recombines TRBV3-1 (or the pseudogene TRBV3-2) with TRBJ2-5; TRBD2 aligns across 9 bases. Unmatched junction bases numbered 8, after V lost 4 bases and J lost 5 bases. CDR3 size: 15 residues. Germline CDR1 is LGHDT and CDR2 is YNNKEL (reference sequence).

The V and J genes are TRBV6-4 and TRBJ2-4; D possibly corresponds to TRBD2 (6 bases). The CDR3 contains 13 residues. Germline CDR1 reads MRHNA; CDR2 reads SNTAGT. Trimming left V 0 bases short and J 9 bases short, with 9 bases between. This CDR3 is CASSDSVGGIQYF. The DNA for the CDR3 is TGTGCCAGCAGTGACTCGGTGGGAGGCATTCAGTACTTC.

This chain uses TRBV4-1 with TRBJ1-4; no reliable D call. Per the germline V gene, CDR1 is MGHRA and CDR2 is YSYEKL. V was trimmed by 5 bases and J by 7 bases, leaving 11 bases between them. The length of the CDR3 is 13 residues. CDR3 sequence reads: CASSSILGEKLFF. In DNA form, the CDR3 reads TGCGCCAGCAGCTCCATCTTGGGTGAAAAACTGTTTTTT.

The rearrangement uses TRBV5-1 and TRBJ2-1; 14 bases map to TRBD2. The V gene's germline CDR1 is SGHRS and CDR2 YFSETQ. The CDR3 runs to 17 residues. The ends lost 4 bases at V and 7 bases at J; junction bases unmatched: 10. The CDR3 coding sequence is TGCGCCAGCAGCAACTTACCGGGACTAGCGGGAGTGAATGAGCAGTTCTTC. Amino acids: CASSNLPGLAGVNEQFF.

This rearrangement joins TRBV14 to TRBJ2-2; D is unresolved. Germline CDR1 reads SGHDN; CDR2 reads FVKESK. V lost 1 base, J lost 1 base, and 7 bases lay in between. The CDR3 extends over 15 amino acids. In nucleotides, the CDR3 is TGTGCCAGCAGCCAAGGGACCTTGAACACCGGGGAGCTGTTTTTT. Residues: CASSQGTLNTGELFF.

The rearrangement uses TRBV18 and TRBJ1-1, with D perhaps matching TRBD1 (6 bases). This CDR3 spans 14 amino acids. V dropped 1 base and J dropped 4 bases, with 10 bases sitting between them. CDR1 is KGHSH, CDR2 LQKENI, per germline. The CDR3 reads CASSPRGAGTEAFF. The CDR3 nucleotides are TGTGCCAGCTCACCACGGGGGGCAGGCACTGAAGCTTTCTTT.

This clone showed up just once. This chain connects TRBV7-3 to TRBJ2-3; the match to TRBD2 covers 9 bases. The trim removed 5 bases at V and 0 bases at J, leaving 6 bases unmatched. Germline V gives CDR1 SGHTA, CDR2 FQGTGA. The CDR3 runs 16 residues. CDR3 region: CASSATSGISTDTQYF. In DNA, the CDR3 is TGTGCCAGCAGCGCGACTAGCGGAATAAGCACAGATACGCAGTATTTT.

The chain uses TRBV19 and TRBJ1-1; a possible D gene is TRBD1 (5 bases). Germline assignment: CDR1 LNHDA and CDR2 SQIVND (reference sequence). This CDR3 is 13 amino acids long. V lost 7 bases and J lost 3, with 12 bases in between. The CDR3 sequence: CASTQGRDTEAFF. The CDR3 nucleotides read TGTGCCAGTACCCAGGGCAGAGACACTGAAGCTTTCTTT.

This rearrangement joins TRBV3-1 (or the pseudogene TRBV3-2) to TRBJ2-7; 8 bases are shared with TRBD1. CDR1 is LGHDT, CDR2 YNNKEL, per germline (reference sequence). This CDR3 region has 16 residues. V was pared by 1 base and J by 7 bases, with 12 bases of the junction left unmatched. CDR3 residues: CASSQGDRSPPREQYF. The CDR3 DNA reads as TGTGCCAGCAGCCAAGGGGACAGGAGCCCTCCGCGGGAGCAGTACTTC.

This chain joins TRBV28 and TRBJ2-7, with D maybe TRBD2 (6 bases). V dropped 6 bases and J dropped 2 bases, with 17 bases sitting between them. Per germline, CDR1 MDHEN and CDR2 SYDVKM. This CDR3 spans 15 amino acids. The CDR3 region is CASSPRLTGAYEQYF. The CDR3 region has the DNA TGTGCCAGCAGCCCGCGACTAACGGGGGCCTACGAGCAGTACTTC.

The J gene is TRBJ2-2, the V gene TRBV4-1; tentative D call: TRBD2 (6 bases). The V gene lost 2 bases and the J gene lost 10 bases, with 17 bases spanning the gap. CDR3 length: 15 residues. Germline loops: CDR1 MGHRA, CDR2 YSYEKL. The CDR3 DNA reads TGCGCCAGCAGCCAACCTAGCGACCCCCACAAGGAGCTGTTTTTT. Translated, it gives CASSQPSDPHKELFF.

The table lists this clone with a count of one. The J gene is TRBJ2-1, the V gene TRBV6-2 or TRBV6-3; 13 bases align to TRBD2. Germline V gene data show CDR1 as MNHEY and CDR2 as SVGEGT. V lost 5 bases, J lost 9 bases, and 10 bases stayed unmatched. This CDR3 comprises 16 residues. The CDR3 sequence: CASSRGLAGVGSEQFF. The CDR3 nucleotides are TGTGCCAGCAGTCGAGGACTAGCGGGAGTTGGGAGTGAGCAGTTCTTC.

This sequence joins TRBV5-8 and TRBJ1-2, with D perhaps matching TRBD1 (5 bases). The germline CDR1 and CDR2 sequences are SGHTS and YDEGEE. With 5 bases removed from V and 0 bases from J, the gap between germline ends came to 29 bases. This CDR3 contains 20 residues. CDR3 nucleotides: TGTGCCAGCAGACCCACATTCCGACAGCCGGAACGGAGACCTAACTATGGCTACACCTTC. Translated: CASRPTFRQPERRPNYGYTF.

V and J are TRBV11-2 and TRBJ2-5; tentatively, D is TRBD2 (6 bases). V was pared by 1 base and J by 1 base, with 10 bases between. This CDR3 spans 15 amino acids. Looked up from germline, CDR1 is SGHAT and CDR2 is FQNNGV. The CDR3, as DNA: TGTGCCAGCAGCTTAGGTGGAGGGGTCCAAGAGACCCAGTACTTC. Translated, it gives CASSLGGGVQETQYF.

The J gene is TRBJ2-2, the V gene TRBV6-2 or TRBV6-3, with 7 nucleotides matching TRBD2. The CDR3 is 20 amino acids. CDR1 is MNHEY and CDR2 is SVGEGT in the germline V gene. The V gene end was trimmed by 5 bases and the J gene end by 1 base; junction bases not matched to a gene: 19. CDR3 in amino acids: CASSPHPPGPSGRNTGELFF. The CDR3 DNA follows: TGTGCCAGCAGTCCGCACCCCCCTGGGCCTAGCGGTAGGAACACCGGGGAGCTGTTTTTT.

The chain uses TRBV6-2 or TRBV6-3 and TRBJ2-7, with TRBD1 matching over 12 bases. Unmatched junction bases numbered 10, after V lost 5 bases and J lost 5 bases. Per the germline V gene, CDR1 is MNHEY and CDR2 is SVGEGT. This CDR3 is 16 amino acids long. CDR3 in DNA: TGTGCCAGCAGTCCCGGGACAGGGGGCGAAGTCGACGAGCAGTACTTC. It is translated as CASSPGTGGEVDEQYF.

V and J are TRBV5-5 and TRBJ2-7; D uncertain. This CDR3 has 13 residues. Germline V gene data show CDR1 as SGHKS and CDR2 as YYEKEE (reference sequence). Trimming removed 3 bases from V and 6 bases from J, with 13 bases in between. The DNA of the CDR3 is TGTGCCAGCAGCTGGAAGGTTGGTGGCGAGCAGTACTTC. Translation gives CASSWKVGGEQYF.

The rearrangement joins TRBV13 to TRBJ2-7, with D perhaps matching TRBD1 (6 bases). The germline gives CDR1 PRHDT, CDR2 FYEKMQ (reference sequence). The CDR3 covers 12 residues. V was pared by 5 bases and J by 6 bases, with 11 bases between. CDR3 sequence reads: CASSEDRSEQYF. The CDR3 coding sequence is TGTGCCAGCAGCGAAGACAGGTCCGAGCAGTACTTC.

The gene calls are TRBV12-3 or TRBV12-4 and TRBJ2-3; D is unclear. Trimming pared 6 bases from V and 2 bases from J, leaving 6 bases between. CDR3 length: 12 residues. The CDR3 protein is CASRRHTDTQYF. As DNA, the CDR3 is TGTGCCAGCAGAAGACACACAGATACGCAGTATTTT.

The gene calls are TRBV9 and TRBJ1-3; D perhaps matches TRBD1 (6 bases). Per the germline V gene, CDR1 is SGDLS and CDR2 is YYNGEE. The CDR3 sequence is 14 residues long. V lost 3 bases and J lost 0, with 7 bases in between. This CDR3 is CASSEQGSGNTIYF. CDR3 coding DNA: TGTGCCAGCAGCGAACAGGGCTCTGGAAACACCATATATTTT.

V usage is TRBV29-1 and J usage is TRBJ2-3, with 10 positions matching TRBD2. Germline V lookup: CDR1 SQVTM, CDR2 ANQGSEA. Unmatched junction bases numbered 4, after V lost 7 bases and J lost 0 bases. The CDR3 is 14 residues long. The CDR3: CSAGLAASTDTQYF. CDR3 nucleotide sequence: TGCAGCGCAGGACTAGCGGCTAGCACAGATACGCAGTATTTT.

This rearrangement joins TRBV6-5 to TRBJ2-5; no firm D call. This CDR3 has 12 amino acids. Germline V CDR1 and CDR2: MNHEY, SVGAGI. Trimming stripped 2 bases from V and 2 bases from J, with 3 bases between. The CDR3 bases are TGTGCCAGCAGTTACGGACAAGAGACCCAGTACTTC. Translated, it gives CASSYGQETQYF.

The CDR3 coding sequence is TGTGCCAGCGAGACTAGCCACTCCTACGAGCAGTACTTC. This codes for CASETSHSYEQYF. The rearrangement joins TRBV28 to TRBJ2-7; 7 nucleotides match TRBD2. The CDR3 length is 13 residues. Trimming at V came to 8 bases and at J to 0 bases, leaving 4 bases not matched to a gene. The germline gives CDR1 MDHEN, CDR2 SYDVKM.

This clone has only a few counts. The chain joins TRBV15 to TRBJ2-7; D is uncertain. Germline assignment: CDR1 LNHNV and CDR2 YYDKDF (reference sequence). Trimming left V 0 bases short and J 0 bases short, with 9 bases between. The CDR3 loop spans 15 amino acids. As DNA, the CDR3 is TGTGCCACCAGCAGAGACTTACCCAGCTCCTACGAGCAGTACTTC. It codes for CATSRDLPSSYEQYF.

This clone was recorded only once. The chain joins TRBV6-2 or TRBV6-3 to TRBJ2-2, with TRBD1 identical over 8 bases. Germline CDR1 MNHEY, CDR2 SVGEGT. CDR3 length: 14 residues. The junction had 5 bases not matched to a gene; V was cut back by 6 bases and J by 5 bases. CDR3 in amino acids: CASSWTGRTGELFF. The CDR3 bases are TGTGCCAGCAGCTGGACAGGGCGGACCGGGGAGCTGTTTTTT.

The chain uses TRBV6-1 and TRBJ2-5; D call uncertain. V lost 1 base to trimming and J lost 4 bases, with 10 bases between them. Per germline, CDR1 MNHNS and CDR2 SASEGT. This CDR3 comprises 14 residues. The DNA for the CDR3 is TGTGCCAGCAGTGAAGTAAAGGGAAGAGAGACCCAGTACTTC. The encoded protein is CASSEVKGRETQYF.

As DNA, the CDR3 is TGTGCCACCAGCAGAGAACTAGCGGGAGAGAGCTCCTACAATGAGCAGTTCTTC. Translating it yields CATSRELAGESSYNEQFF. The V gene is TRBV15, the J gene TRBJ2-1; TRBD2 matches at 11 bases. V shed 0 bases and J 0 bases; nucleotides not matched to a gene: 4. Germline CDR1 and CDR2: LNHNV and YYDKDF (reference sequence). The CDR3 covers 18 residues.

The V and J genes are TRBV12-3 or TRBV12-4 and TRBJ2-7, with D uncertain. There are 12 residues in the CDR3. With 6 bases removed from V and 7 bases from J, the gap between germline ends came to 13 bases. The CDR3 sequence: CASSRTGREQYF. CDR3 in DNA: TGTGCCAGCAGCCGGACGGGCCGAGAGCAGTACTTC.